Each of the 7 T cell receptor beta chains below was sequenced from the same sample in a study of T cell changes during pregnancy in multiple sclerosis. Some clones are missing from TCRdb's copy, which holds only in-frame ones; the method was immunoSEQ multiplex PCR. The table records roughly 59,000 clones, 85% to 95% of them present only once. Sequencing was performed on CD8+ T cells from peripheral blood mononuclear cells, taken in the second trimester of pregnancy. These receptors all come from a female donor with multiple sclerosis, enrolled in a pregnancy study.

This rearrangement joins TRBV25-1 to TRBJ2-7; TRBD1 aligns across 8 bases. Germline assignment: CDR1 MGHDK and CDR2 SYGVNS. With 8 bases clipped from V and 5 bases from J, the junction kept 11 bases outside the gene matches. The CDR3 runs 14 residues. The DNA of the CDR3 is TGTGCCAGCGCAGGGGACAGGCGGATTGACGAGCAGTACTTC. It translates to CASAGDRRIDEQYF.

This clone was seen only a few times. This sequence joins TRBV5-1 and TRBJ1-1; unclear D gene. Trimming took off 1 base at V and 0 bases at J, with 7 bases between the two ends. Germline V gene data show CDR1 as SGHRS and CDR2 as YFSETQ. This CDR3 is 14 amino acids long. In DNA, the CDR3 is TGCGCCAGCAGCTTGACAATAATGAACACTGAAGCTTTCTTT. Translating gives CASSLTIMNTEAFF.

V usage is TRBV21-1 and J usage is TRBJ1-2; the D call in the table, TRBD1, was not verified against the DNA. TRBV21-1 is a listed pseudogene. CDR3 length: 18 residues. CDR3 loop: CASSKFRGQPYLAYGYTF. DNA for the CDR3: TGTGCCAGCAGCAAATTCAGGGGCCAGCCCTACTTAGCATATGGCTACACCTTC.

For the CDR3, the DNA is TGTGCCAGCAGCTTTGATCCGGGACTAGCGGGAGGGCCGGCAGATACGCAGTATTTT. Its protein is CASSFDPGLAGGPADTQYF. V gene TRBV7-8 combines with J gene TRBJ2-3; 16 bases are a match to TRBD2. There are 19 residues in the CDR3. Germline lookup yields CDR1 SGHVS and CDR2 FQNEAQ. After removal of 3 bases from V and 4 bases from J, the junction contained 10 bases not matched to a gene.

The chain joins TRBV27 to TRBJ2-2; 7 bases fit TRBD2. CDR1 is MNHEY and CDR2 is SMNVEV in the germline V gene (reference sequence). Trimming took 3 bases from V and 6 from J; bases not matched to a gene: 10. This CDR3 has 16 amino acids. CDR3 in DNA: TGTGCCAGCAGTTTTGGGGTAGCGGGTTTATCCGGGGAGCTGTTTTTT. This sequence encodes CASSFGVAGLSGELFF.

The rearrangement uses TRBV10-2 and TRBJ2-7; 8 nucleotides agree with TRBD2. Germline lookup yields CDR1 WSHSY and CDR2 SAAADI. V shed 3 bases, J shed 5 bases, and the junction held 6 bases outside the gene matches. The CDR3 runs 14 residues. The CDR3 DNA reads as TGCGCCAGCAGTGATGGCGGGAGGATCCACGAGCAGTACTTC. Encoded protein: CASSDGGRIHEQYF.

V is TRBV4-3 and J is TRBJ1-2, with no clear D. This CDR3 region has 13 residues. The germline gives CDR1 LGHNA, CDR2 YSLEER. Trimming cost V 0 bases and J 7 bases, with 9 bases left between them. CDR3 DNA: TGCGCCAGCAGCCAAGATGCGAGGTTTGGCTACACCTTC. Translated, it gives CASSQDARFGYTF.